This T cell receptor (beta chain) emerged from a study of T cell responses to AZD1222 COVID-19 vaccine (dated by TCRdb to the early 2020s). With respect to the entire study: Because spike-specific TCR depth and breadth did not differ between the two schedules, AZD1222 recipients who got a second dose at roughly 4 weeks were pooled with those who got a second dose at roughly 12 weeks. TCR sequencing was performed for about 240 trial participants, of whom about 200 were given two doses of AZD1222 and some 26 were given two doses of MenACWY control vaccine. Trial participants were enrolled by age into subgroups of 18-55, 56-69 and 70-plus years, and roughly 150, 30 and 60 TCR-sequenced participants, respectively, were included in these subgroups.

The time point label corresponds to: baseline before first vaccination. Vaccinee samples were obtained from the UK trials COV001 and COV002, which included a single-blind randomized controlled phase 2/3 trial of AZD1222 (ChAdOx1 nCoV-19) in healthy adults. For TCRbeta chain sequencing, PBMC samples were collected from trial participants at day 0 and at day 28 after the second dose. The investigation overall reported the following: The 56-69-year group was small, and its depth increase did not reach significance, likely because of low power. After two AZD1222 doses, spike-specific TCR breadth and depth were significantly higher than at day 0 and than in MenACWY recipients. Epitopes outside the regions mutated in the B.1.351 and B.1.1.7 variants were reportedly recognized by nearly half of the unique spike-specific TCRs. Most participants were white British and females outnumbered males, and the authors suggested that clonal diversity may have been underestimated. Vaccine-associated CD4 TCRs spanned the whole spike protein, with dominant responses in regions 160-218 and 743-854. Because no samples from the day 14 peak response were available, repertoires could be characterized only after the peak T cell response. Only 5 to 7 AZD1222 recipients were SARS-CoV-2 seropositive at baseline, limiting conclusions about previously exposed vaccinees.

A few counts support this clone. It has no known antigen specificity. No base quality values were provided; no much bigger clone lies one nucleotide off. V and J are truncated by 0 bases and 5 bases respectively, leaving an intervening sequence of 18 bases. Including the terminal cysteine and phenylalanine, the CDR3 comprises 17 residues. The read is trimmed to its CDR3 DNA, 51 bases read in frame from base 1. From the germline V gene, CDR1 is MNHEY and CDR2 is SVGEGT. The CDR3 regions of human TCRbeta chains were analyzed by immunosequencing. Per the source publication's procedure: Repertoire TCRs were checked for matches against a reference library of SARS-CoV-2-specific TCRs that had been generated using the MIRA antigen-specificity platform. Breadth was defined as the fraction of unique TCRs that were SARS-CoV-2-associated. Depth was defined as the fraction of total T cells that were SARS-CoV-2-associated. Using the MIRA data, every spike-specific TCR was mapped to the spike region that the TCR reacted to and assigned to either a CD4 or a CD8 class. Log10-transformed breadth and depth values were compared by one-way ANOVA with Sidak's multiple comparisons tests. TCRdb stores this immuneACCESS table with in-frame sequences only. Part of the clones is absent; in the studies checked, under half of the shortfall reflects unresolved V genes, and no reason is known for the rest. V, J and clone size were drawn from that table, and D and trimming were deduced from the DNA. The sample profile shows 140,000 to 150,000 clones; about 91% of them were found once. The top ten hold about 14% of the sample.

The origin of this receptor is an adult in good health. The source material was peripheral blood, sampled on day 0 of AZD1222 vaccination. The chain links TRBV6-2 or TRBV6-3 with TRBJ2-3, and possibly TRBD1, on 7 matching bases. Read as DNA, the sequence is TGTGCCAGCAGTTACTCGAAGACAGGGAGGAACGAAGATACGCAGTATTTT. Its protein product is CASSYSKTGRNEDTQYF.